This T cell receptor (beta chain) was retrieved from a study of PD-1 blockade in classical Hodgkin lymphoma (dated by TCRdb to 2018 to 2021). Notes on the research overall: Nivolumab dosing was 3 mg/kg intravenously every 2 weeks, continuing until either disease progression or unacceptable toxicity. A peripheral blood immune signature of response to PD-1 blockade in classical Hodgkin lymphoma was defined using TCR beta sequencing and CyTOF. What the work shows at the level of the full study, not this receptor alone: The study was restricted to a single clinical trial cohort, and the causes of repertoire differences, possibly disease activity or prior therapy, were left undefined. Patients starting nivolumab less than 1 year after ASCT had lower diversity and were excluded from later analyses to avoid confounding by immune reconstitution. CD4+ but not CD8+ TCR diversity rose significantly by C4D1 (p=0.0027 vs p=0.16), most apparent in complete responders (p=0.02). Baseline diversity similar to that of newly diagnosed patients was observed in trial patients achieving complete response, whereas significantly lower diversity was observed in partial responders and progressors. Baseline TCR diversity was reported to be lower in newly diagnosed patients than in healthy donors and to be lower still in relapsed/refractory patients.

In the germline V gene (reference sequence), CDR1 corresponds to SEHNR and CDR2 to FQNEAQ. Relative to germline, V is 5 bases shorter and J is 4 bases shorter, with 11 bases between their ends. From the cysteine through the phenylalanine, the CDR3 covers 13 amino acids. The read is trimmed to its CDR3 DNA, 39 bases read in frame from base 1. Reading the label with the study, this specimen's time point is: cycle 4 day 1 (C4D1), after about 6 weeks of nivolumab. All trial patients had relapsed after autologous stem cell transplantation, with cohorts A, B and C differing in prior brentuximab vedotin exposure. The trial cohort comprised 56 patients with relapsed/refractory classical Hodgkin lymphoma whose best overall responses were complete response, partial response or progressive disease. Trial patients were treated with single-agent nivolumab in the multi-cohort phase II CheckMate 205 trial. An independent review committee assessed best overall response using the 2007 International Working Group response criteria. Trial PBMCs were collected immediately before nivolumab initiation (C1D1) and during therapy at cycle 2 day 1 and cycle 4 day 1. Peripheral blood was collected in 8 mL Vacutainer Cell Preparation Tubes, from which PBMCs were isolated by centrifugation and then cryopreserved.

The Qiagen DNeasy kit was used to extract genomic DNA both from unsorted PBMCs and from the negatively selected CD4+ and CD8+ fractions. Amplification of TCR beta CDR3 regions was done by immunoSEQ multiplex PCR with primers that anneal to V and J segments. A synthetic immune receptor repertoire was used to minimize amplification bias, and any residual bias was removed computationally once sequencing was done. In the source study's methods: Repertoire diversity was quantified as the Shannon entropy index using custom Python scripts. Unsorted, CD4+ and CD8+ repertoires were analyzed separately, except for combined analyses in which CD4+ and CD8+ sequences were merged in silico. A clone counted as expanded when the clone's frequency after treatment rose at least 2-fold relative to C1D1, and clones undetected at baseline were given a pseudocount of 0.5. Singleton clones were defined as clones with 0 or 1 copy at C1D1, and non-singleton clones were defined as clones with 2 or more copies. By matching protein sequences in sorted samples from the same patient, clones expanded in unsorted samples were annotated as CD4+, CD8+ or unknown. Wilcoxon tests were applied to paired samples to test diversity changes from C1D1 to C4D1. TCRdb's version of the immuneACCESS table is confined to in-frame rearrangements and falls short of the full clone set. An unresolved V gene accounts for under half of the shortfall where checked; the remainder is of unknown origin. Clone size and V and J calls were adopted from that table, with D and trimming inferred from the DNA. The sample records about 15,000 clones, around 65% of which are singletons. 7.8% of the sample is in the top ten clones.

In regard to this clone: This receptor's antigen is unknown. No base-level quality is on record; no much larger clone is a single base apart.

The sample in question was peripheral blood mononuclear cells (PBMCs), obtained before the fourth cycle of nivolumab. Recombination joined TRBV7-9 with TRBJ1-2, with the D gene not confidently named. The source is a human donor with classical Hodgkin lymphoma. The DNA sequence is given as TGTGCCAGCAGCCTAGACGGTCCCTATGGCTACACCTTC. Translated, this is CASSLDGPYGYTF. With the portions outside the CDR3 filled from the reference TRBV7-9 and TRBJ1-2 genes, the complete variable region becomes DTGVSQNPRHKITKRGQNVTFRCDPISEHNRLYWYRQTLGQGPEFLTYFQNEAQLEKSRLLSDRFSAERPKGSFSTLEIQRTEQGDSAMYLCASSLDGPYGYTFGSGTRLTVV.